These 22 T cell receptor beta chains originate from one sample sequenced in a study of identical twins. One entry per CDR3 protein results from TCRdb running MiXCR on the 5' RACE reads. The table includes 1.5 million to 2 million distinct CDR3 sequences, 32% detected once. Sequencing used cord blood. These receptors all stem from a newborn girl in good health.

The chain couples TRBV3-1 to TRBJ2-5; D is uncertain. V dropped 0 bases and J dropped 4 bases, with 6 bases sitting between them. Germline V gene data show CDR1 as LGHDT and CDR2 as YNNKEL (reference sequence). There are 13 residues in the CDR3. The CDR3 DNA sequence: TGTGCCAGCAGCCAAGATCAATTAGAGACCCAGTACTTC. It encodes CASSQDQLETQYF.

This clonotype was counted at least ten times. The V call is TRBV20-1, the J call TRBJ1-2; D not certain. The CDR3 contains 9 residues. Trimming removed 3 bases from V and 7 bases from J, with 3 bases in between. Germline lookup yields CDR1 DFQATT and CDR2 SNEGSKA (reference sequence). The CDR3 DNA is TGCAGTGCTAGCGGTGGCTACACCTTC. As protein: CSASGGYTF.

In regard to this clonotype: A read error is possible here, since a much larger clone lies one base away. The chain combines TRBV10-3 with TRBJ2-5; maybe TRBD1 (5 bases). The CDR3 has 13 residues. V lost 7 bases and J lost 7, with 16 bases in between. Germline assignment: CDR1 ENHRY and CDR2 SYGVKD. CDR3 DNA: TGTGCCATCATGAGGACACGTACAGTGACCCAGTACTTC. Protein sequence: CAIMRTRTVTQYF.

J is TRBJ2-1 and V is TRBV29-1; 8 nucleotides line up with TRBD1. The CDR3 is made up of 15 amino acids. Germline V gene lookup returns CDR1 SQVTM and CDR2 ANQGSEA. V was pared by 5 bases and J by 3 bases, with 9 bases of the junction left unmatched. The chain's CDR3 is CSVSPGQGFYNEQFF. The CDR3, as DNA: TGCAGCGTTTCCCCCGGACAGGGATTCTACAATGAGCAGTTCTTC.

At least ten counts were recorded for this clonotype. A read error may account for a junction end that differs from germline. This rearrangement joins TRBV12-3 or TRBV12-4 to TRBJ2-1; no definite D call. This CDR3 spans 15 amino acids. The CDR3 region has the DNA TGTGCCAGCAGCTTAGCCGGAGCTTCCTACAATGAGCAGTTCTTC. Its translation is CASSLAGASYNEQFF.

The chain employs TRBV20-1 and TRBJ2-3; TRBD2 agrees at 8 bases. Trimming at V came to 3 bases and at J to 2 bases, leaving 4 bases not matched to a gene. Germline CDR1 is DFQATT and CDR2 is SNEGSKA (reference sequence). The CDR3 has 14 residues. The CDR3 coding sequence is TGCAGTGCTAGTGTACTAGCGGTCACAGATACGCAGTATTTT. Residues: CSASVLAVTDTQYF.

This clonotype was picked up many times. This sequence joins TRBV5-1 and TRBJ2-3; TRBD2 matches 7 bases. V dropped 3 bases and J dropped 3; count of bases not matched to a gene: 4. The length of the CDR3 is 14 residues. CDR1 SGHRS and CDR2 YFSETQ come from the germline V gene. The CDR3 DNA follows: TGCGCCAGCAGCTCGGGACTACAAACAGATACGCAGTATTTT. Translated, it gives CASSSGLQTDTQYF.

The genes are TRBV20-1 and TRBJ1-3; 7 bases line up with TRBD1. V was clipped by 5 bases and J by 4 bases; unmatched bases: 5. The CDR3 is 13 amino acids. The germline V gene encodes CDR1 DFQATT and CDR2 SNEGSKA (reference sequence). The CDR3 DNA reads as TGCAGTGCTCATCCGGGACAGGGAAACACCATATATTTT. It translates to CSAHPGQGNTIYF.

This rearrangement joins TRBV6-1 to TRBJ1-5; D might be TRBD1 (5 bases). Trimming took 1 base from V and 5 from J, leaving 12 bases between them. The length of the CDR3 is 15 residues. Germline V CDR1 and CDR2: MNHNS, SASEGT. In DNA, the CDR3 is TGTGCCAGCAGTGAAGGTCGCAGGGACCATCAGCCCCAGCATTTT. Its translation is CASSEGRRDHQPQHF.

V usage is TRBV5-1 and J usage is TRBJ2-1; the D gene is possibly TRBD1 (5 bases). Gene TRBJ2-7 matches the end of the DNA better, so the J call may be wrong. The germline gives CDR1 SGHRS, CDR2 YFSETQ. The CDR3 is made up of 14 amino acids. The chain's CDR3 is CASSYRSSYNEQYF. The CDR3 coding sequence is TGCGCCAGCAGCTACAGGAGCTCCTACAATGAGCAGTACTTC.

The table lists this clonotype with a few counts. The rearrangement joins TRBV20-1 to TRBJ2-2; TRBD2 aligns across 9 bases. With 3 bases clipped from V and 3 bases from J, the junction kept 5 bases outside the gene matches. CDR3 size: 15 residues. Germline lookup yields CDR1 DFQATT and CDR2 SNEGSKA (reference sequence). The chain's CDR3 is CSARGLAPYTGELFF. The CDR3 nucleotides are TGCAGTGCTAGGGGACTAGCTCCCTACACCGGGGAGCTGTTTTTT.

The chain joins TRBV6-1 to TRBJ2-1, with 8 bases matching TRBD1. The CDR3 is 12 residues long. Germline V gene data show CDR1 as MNHNS and CDR2 as SASEGT. J gave up 9 bases and V 5 bases, and 3 bases lay outside the gene matches. The CDR3 bases are TGTGCCAGCAGTCGGACAGGGCTTGAGCAGTTCTTC. Its protein is CASSRTGLEQFF.

This clonotype was observed at least ten times. The chain recombines TRBV20-1 with TRBJ2-3, with TRBD2 identical over 10 bases. Germline CDR1 and CDR2: DFQATT and SNEGSKA (reference sequence). Trimming cost V 6 bases and J 1 base; bases outside gene matches: 4. The CDR3 spans 14 residues. CDR3 nucleotide sequence: TGCAGTGCCATTCTAGCGGGAGGCACAGATACGCAGTATTTT. Its translation is CSAILAGGTDTQYF.

The chain has TRBV6-1 and TRBJ1-4; D is unresolved. The CDR3 sequence is 11 residues long. The germline V and J ends were trimmed by 3 bases and 10 bases, with 6 bases remaining between them. The germline CDR1 and CDR2 sequences are MNHNS and SASEGT. DNA of the CDR3: TGTGCCAGCAGTGAGGACCCAAAACTGTTTTTT. This gives the protein CASSEDPKLFF.

This chain uses TRBV29-1 with TRBJ2-2; D gene uncertain. The ends were cut back, 5 bases at V and 6 bases at J, with 19 bases in the middle. This CDR3 comprises 15 residues. The germline V gene has CDR1 SQVTM and CDR2 ANQGSEA. This CDR3 is CSVQKNFPNAGELFF. The CDR3 region has the DNA TGCAGCGTTCAGAAGAATTTTCCAAACGCCGGGGAGCTGTTTTTT.

The rearrangement joins TRBV24-1 to TRBJ2-5; 9 bases map to TRBD2. The CDR3 is 17 amino acids. CDR1 is KGHDR and CDR2 is SFDVKD in the germline V gene. The junction had 18 bases not matched to a gene; V was cut back by 3 bases and J by 11 bases. In nucleotides, the CDR3 is TGTGCCACCAGTGATACCCTAGCGGGAACATATGGCAATGAGCAGTACTTC. Amino acid sequence: CATSDTLAGTYGNEQYF.

This sequence joins TRBV11-2 and TRBJ2-5; weak D call: TRBD1 (5 bases). The CDR3 consists of 14 residues. The V gene lost 4 bases and the J gene lost 11 bases, with 20 bases spanning the gap. Germline values: CDR1 SGHAT, CDR2 FQNNGV. Here the CDR3 reads CASSSIQGYNEQYF. Here the CDR3 DNA reads TGTGCCAGCAGCTCAATTCAGGGATACAATGAGCAGTACTTC.

CDR3: CSARAQGASPYEQYF. The CDR3 nucleotides are TGCAGTGCTAGGGCCCAGGGGGCGTCGCCCTACGAGCAGTACTTC. The chain has TRBV20-1 and TRBJ2-5; TRBD1 agrees at 8 bases. The tail of the sequence fits TRBJ2-7 better, so the J call may be wrong. CDR3 length: 15 amino acids. Germline CDR1 and CDR2: DFQATT and SNEGSKA (reference sequence).

V gene TRBV2 combines with J gene TRBJ2-5; TRBD1 matches at 11 bases. The J call may be in error: the DNA end matches TRBJ2-4 better. Germline CDR1 reads SNHLY; CDR2 reads FYNNEI. The CDR3 sequence is 16 residues long. CDR3 region: CASRGQGVGAKNIQYF. CDR3 in DNA: TGTGCCAGCAGGGGACAGGGGGTAGGAGCCAAAAACATTCAGTACTTC.

There are a few counts of this clonotype. V gene TRBV13 combines with J gene TRBJ2-7; D gene uncertain. The CDR3 has 13 amino acids. CDR1 is PRHDT, CDR2 FYEKMQ, per germline (reference sequence). V was shortened by 0 bases and J by 6 bases, with 9 bases between the two germline ends. CDR3 nucleotide sequence: TGTGCCAGCAGCTTAGGTGGTAGACCCGAGCAGTACTTC. It yields the protein CASSLGGRPEQYF.

This clonotype was observed a few times. The J gene is TRBJ2-1, the V gene TRBV25-1, with TRBD2 identical over 11 bases. V trimming: 10 bases; J trimming: 7 bases; junction bases outside the gene matches: 3. In germline, CDR1 is MGHDK, CDR2 SYGVNS. The length of the CDR3 is 12 residues. The CDR3 protein is CATTSGRNEQFF. CDR3 coding DNA: TGTGCCACAACTAGCGGGAGAAATGAGCAGTTCTTC.

The chain links TRBV12-3 or TRBV12-4 to TRBJ1-2; D is ambiguous. This CDR3 region has 14 residues. Between the trimmed V and J ends, which lost 6 bases and 5 bases, there was a span of 16 bases. CDR3 protein: CASSIDGSIYGYTF. Written as DNA, the CDR3 is TGTGCCAGCAGCATCGACGGGTCTATTTATGGCTACACCTTC.